One sample yielded the 29 T cell receptor beta chains listed below, sequenced in a study of T-cell memory formation after mild COVID-19. TCRdb processed the 5' RACE reads anew with MiXCR; each CDR3 protein has one entry. The sample gives 350,000 to 450,000 distinct CDR3 sequences, roughly an eighth of which show up once; around 21% is in the top ten. Sequencing was done on a sample of PBMCs or a T cell subset sorted from them (not recorded which). The source of these receptors is a man younger than 35 who had mild COVID-19 (a few samples of this study predate the infection). Cell type and time point are not known.

This clonotype was seen many times. The rearrangement uses TRBV5-6 and TRBJ2-5; possibly TRBD2 for D (6 bases). V shed 1 base and J shed 3 bases, with 10 bases lying between them. The germline gives CDR1 SGHDT, CDR2 YYEEEE. The CDR3 is 14 amino acids. CDR3 region: CASSLPGVKETQYF. CDR3 coding DNA: TGTGCCAGCAGCTTGCCGGGGGTTAAAGAGACCCAGTACTTC. The variable domain in full, completed from reference TRBV5-6 and TRBJ2-5, reads DAGVTQSPTHLIKTRGQQVTLRCSPKSGHDTVSWYQQALGQGPQFIFQYYEEEERQRGNFPDRFSGHQFPNYSSELNVNALLLGDSALYLCASSLPGVKETQYFGPGTRLLVL.

The CDR3 is CASSPNYFSSYEQYF. The CDR3 bases are TGTGCCAGCAGCCCTAACTACTTTTCAAGCTACGAGCAGTACTTC. The chain employs TRBV12-3 or TRBV12-4 and TRBJ2-7, with D uncertain. V lost 6 bases and J lost 3, with 18 bases in between. The CDR3 length is 15 residues.

This clonotype was counted only a few times. V usage is TRBV5-5 and J usage is TRBJ2-5; TRBD1 matches at 12 bases. Unmatched junction bases numbered 11, after V lost 4 bases and J lost 4 bases. There are 17 residues in the CDR3. Germline-derived CDR1 and CDR2 are SGHKS and YYEKEE (reference sequence). This chain's CDR3 is CASSPHPGTGGLETQYF. CDR3 coding DNA: TGTGCCAGCAGCCCCCACCCCGGGACAGGGGGCTTAGAGACCCAGTACTTC.

The table lists this clonotype with many counts. The chain combines TRBV7-3 with TRBJ1-1; TRBD1 matches 7 bases. V trimming: 4 bases; J trimming: 7 bases; junction bases outside the gene matches: 6. CDR1 SGHTA and CDR2 FQGTGA come from the germline V gene. This CDR3 has 13 amino acids. The CDR3 reads CASSSDRDSEAFF. The CDR3 DNA reads TGTGCCAGCAGCTCTGACCGGGACAGTGAAGCTTTCTTT.

This clonotype occurred many times. V usage is TRBV7-2 and J usage is TRBJ2-5, with D uncertain. CDR1 and CDR2 (germline): SGHTA, FQGNSA. The V gene lost 5 bases and the J gene lost 5 bases, with 12 bases spanning the gap. CDR3 length equals 13 residues. The CDR3 nucleotides read TGTGCCAGCAGCCTCCCCGAGACGGAGACCCAGTACTTC. Its protein is CASSLPETETQYF.

This clonotype was recorded a few times. This chain links TRBV7-2 with TRBJ1-1; D gene unclear. Germline values: CDR1 SGHTA, CDR2 FQGNSA. Trimming removed 3 bases from V and 1 base from J, with 9 bases in between. This CDR3 has 14 residues. This CDR3 is CASSFIPSNTEAFF. The CDR3 nucleotides are TGTGCCAGCAGCTTCATCCCGTCGAACACTGAAGCTTTCTTT.

The V call is TRBV7-6, the J call TRBJ2-3; a weak D match, TRBD1 (5 bases). Germline CDR1 and CDR2: SGHVS and FNYEAQ. This CDR3 has 16 residues. V shed 0 bases and J shed 1 base, with 11 bases lying between them. Here the CDR3 reads CASSLAGWGGTDTQYF. Written as DNA, the CDR3 is TGTGCCAGCAGCTTAGCGGGCTGGGGCGGCACAGATACGCAGTATTTT.

This clonotype was seen many times. The chain uses TRBV6-5 and TRBJ1-2, with 9 bases lining up with TRBD1. Germline trimming cut 6 bases from V and 3 bases from J; bases unmatched to any gene: 8. Germline loops: CDR1 MNHEY, CDR2 SVGAGI. The length of the CDR3 is 15 residues. The CDR3 DNA reads TGTGCCAGCAGCGTTACACAGGGGGCCGACTATGGCTACACCTTC. This gives the protein CASSVTQGADYGYTF.

V gene TRBV7-9 combines with J gene TRBJ2-3; no reliable D call. With 1 base removed from V and 5 bases from J, the gap between germline ends came to 13 bases. The CDR3 consists of 15 residues. CDR1 is SEHNR, CDR2 FQNEAQ, per germline (reference sequence). The CDR3 coding sequence is TGTGCCAGCAGCTTAGTGTCTGGACGTGGAGATACGCAGTATTTT. This encodes CASSLVSGRGDTQYF.

The chain uses TRBV6-2 or TRBV6-3 and TRBJ2-7, with 8 bases that match TRBD1. Germline V gives CDR1 MNHEY, CDR2 SVGEGT. The CDR3 spans 17 residues. Unmatched junction bases numbered 15, after V lost 6 bases and J lost 2 bases. The CDR3 here is CASSSYPRGTGAYEQYV. In nucleotides, the CDR3 is TGTGCCAGCAGCAGTTACCCCCGTGGGACAGGCGCCTACGAGCAGTACGTC.

The chain carries TRBV5-1 and TRBJ1-1; D is undetermined. Germline values: CDR1 SGHRS, CDR2 YFSETQ. The CDR3 extends over 18 amino acids. V lost 2 bases and J lost 4, with 24 bases in between. CDR3 nucleotides: TGCGCCAGCAGCTTTGTACCGCGTGGTGAACCCATGGGCACTGAAGCTTTCTTT. Its translation: CASSFVPRGEPMGTEAFF.

The chain is built from TRBV5-6 and TRBJ2-5; D unresolved. The CDR3 is 16 amino acids. Per germline, CDR1 SGHDT and CDR2 YYEEEE. Trimming took off 1 base at V and 2 bases at J, with 15 bases between the two ends. CDR3 sequence reads: CASSLLRLSAQETQYF. CDR3 bases: TGTGCCAGCAGCTTGCTCCGTTTGTCAGCTCAAGAGACCCAGTACTTC.

This clonotype has just a few counts. The CDR3: CASSVLGRRTDTQYF. DNA for the CDR3: TGTGCCAGCAGCGTATTGGGACGGCGCACAGATACGCAGTATTTT. This chain joins TRBV9 and TRBJ2-3; the D call may be TRBD1 or TRBD2 (5 bases each). Germline V gene data show CDR1 as SGDLS and CDR2 as YYNGEE. V gave up 1 base and J gave up 1 base, with 10 bases separating them. The CDR3 is made up of 15 amino acids.

The V call is TRBV9, the J call TRBJ2-3; TRBD2 aligns across 12 bases. This CDR3 has 17 residues. Germline lookup yields CDR1 SGDLS and CDR2 YYNGEE. V shed 5 bases, J shed 5 bases, and the junction held 12 bases outside the gene matches. The CDR3 region has the DNA TGTGCCAGCAGTGCTGCTCCACTAGCGGGGGGCATAGATACGCAGTATTTT. Translating it yields CASSAAPLAGGIDTQYF.

This clonotype has a count of ten or more. The V call is TRBV20-1, the J call TRBJ1-2; TRBD1 might be the D (6 bases). Germline V gene sequence: CDR1 DFQATT, CDR2 SNEGSKA (reference sequence). With 3 bases removed from V and 1 base from J, the gap between germline ends came to 18 bases. CDR3 size: 16 residues. CDR3 nucleotide sequence: TGCAGTGCTAGCGCGCTCCGGGACACATTTAACTATGGCTACACCTTC. Amino acid sequence: CSASALRDTFNYGYTF.

The J gene is TRBJ2-1, the V gene TRBV18; 10 bases fit TRBD2. This CDR3 has 11 residues. V was clipped by 2 bases and J by 14 bases; unmatched bases: 0. The germline gives CDR1 KGHSH, CDR2 LQKENI. The chain's CDR3 is CASSPGTSEFF. The DNA for the CDR3 is TGTGCCAGCTCACCAGGGACTAGCGAGTTCTTC.

The rearrangement joins TRBV5-5 to TRBJ2-5; no firm D call. Germline V gives CDR1 SGHKS, CDR2 YYEKEE (reference sequence). The CDR3 has 12 amino acids. The germline V and J ends were trimmed by 0 bases and 5 bases, with 5 bases remaining between them. The CDR3 sequence: CASSLEPETQYF. The CDR3 DNA follows: TGTGCCAGCAGCTTGGAGCCCGAGACCCAGTACTTC.

CDR3 sequence (DNA): TGTGCCAGCAGCTTATATCCGACTAGCGGGGGCACCGGGGAGCTGTTTTTT. Its protein is CASSLYPTSGGTGELFF. V and J are TRBV7-6 and TRBJ2-2; 12 bases are a match to TRBD2. After removal of 2 bases from V and 4 bases from J, the junction contained 5 bases not matched to a gene. This CDR3 has 17 residues. CDR1 is SGHVS and CDR2 is FNYEAQ in the germline V gene.

The gene calls are TRBV5-1 and TRBJ2-7; D is unclear. The CDR3 is made up of 17 amino acids. Trimming pared 0 bases from V and 2 bases from J, leaving 18 bases between. Germline V gives CDR1 SGHRS, CDR2 YFSETQ. The CDR3 here is CASSLESLGMYPYEQYF. CDR3 in DNA: TGCGCCAGCAGCTTGGAGAGTTTGGGAATGTATCCCTACGAGCAGTACTTC.

This rearrangement joins TRBV7-3 to TRBJ1-6; 9 bases line up with TRBD1. The CDR3 length is 17 residues. J gave up 9 bases and V 0 bases, and 9 bases lay outside the gene matches. Germline V lookup: CDR1 SGHTA, CDR2 FQGTGA. The CDR3 protein is CASSLTPTGGGGSPLHF. In nucleotides, the CDR3 is TGTGCCAGCAGCTTAACCCCAACAGGGGGCGGGGGTTCACCCCTCCACTTT. Together with reference TRBV7-3 and TRBJ1-6, the CDR3 gives the full variable domain: GAGVSQTPSNKVTEKGKYVELRCDPISGHTALYWYRQSLGQGPEFLIYFQGTGAADDSGLPNDRFFAVRPEGSVSTLKIQRTERGDSAVYLCASSLTPTGGGGSPLHFGNGTRLTVT.

This clonotype was observed a few times. Here the CDR3 DNA reads TGTGCCAGCAGCTTGGTGGGCGACAGGGAATCTGGGGCCAACGTCCTGACTTTC. As protein: CASSLVGDRESGANVLTF. The chain has TRBV5-5 and TRBJ2-6; TRBD1 matches 7 bases. With V trimmed by 0 bases and J by 1 base, 7 bases remained unmatched. CDR3 length: 18 residues. From germline, CDR1 is SGHKS and CDR2 YYEKEE (reference sequence).

This clonotype came up a few times. The chain employs TRBV12-3 or TRBV12-4 and TRBJ2-1; D unresolved. V was shortened by 5 bases and J by 9 bases, with 8 bases between the two germline ends. The CDR3 runs 11 residues. Written as DNA, the CDR3 is TGTGCCAGCAGTCCTAGTCTTGAGCAGTTCTTC. Protein product: CASSPSLEQFF.

This chain uses TRBV29-1 with TRBJ1-1, with 7 bases that match TRBD1. The CDR3 length is 13 residues. CDR1 is SQVTM and CDR2 is ANQGSEA in the germline V gene. V lost 4 bases, J lost 2 bases, and 4 bases stayed unmatched. CDR3 sequence: CSVGRDSNTEAFF. CDR3 sequence (DNA): TGCAGCGTTGGTCGGGACAGTAACACTGAAGCTTTCTTT.

The rearrangement links TRBV20-1 to TRBJ1-1; no reliable D call. The V end lost 4 bases, the J end lost 8 bases, and 11 bases lay between the germline ends. The CDR3 has 11 amino acids. The germline CDR1 and CDR2 sequences are DFQATT and SNEGSKA (reference sequence). The CDR3 DNA reads as TGCAGTGCTATCCCCTTCGGCGAAGCTTTCTTT. Its protein is CSAIPFGEAFF.

V and J are TRBV2 and TRBJ2-3; 11 nucleotides align to TRBD2. V shed 8 bases and J 6 bases; nucleotides not matched to a gene: 13. CDR3 length: 16 amino acids. CDR1 and CDR2 (germline): SNHLY, FYNNEI. Written as DNA, the CDR3 is TGTGCCAGCCGGGGAATTAGCGGGGGGGCCTCCGATACGCAGTATTTT. Protein product: CASRGISGGASDTQYF.

CDR3 sequence: CSAIPPGQDVYTQYF. CDR3 coding DNA: TGCAGTGCTATCCCACCGGGACAGGACGTCTATACGCAGTATTTT. The chain has TRBV20-1 and TRBJ2-3; 8 bases agree with TRBD1. The CDR3 totals 15 residues. CDR1 is DFQATT and CDR2 is SNEGSKA in the germline V gene (reference sequence). With V trimmed by 4 bases and J by 7 bases, 13 bases remained unmatched.

This clonotype was counted between two and nine times. This CDR3 reads CASSPLRESSYEQYF. In nucleotides, the CDR3 is TGTGCCAGCAGCCCTTTAAGGGAGAGCTCCTACGAGCAGTACTTC. The chain employs TRBV9 and TRBJ2-7; possibly TRBD2 for D (5 bases). The V end lost 4 bases, the J end lost 0 bases, and 14 bases lay between the germline ends. Germline V gene lookup returns CDR1 SGDLS and CDR2 YYNGEE. There are 15 residues in the CDR3.

There are a few counts of this clonotype. The chain links TRBV5-1 to TRBJ2-2; a weak D match, TRBD2 (5 bases). The CDR3 covers 14 residues. Germline V gene data show CDR1 as SGHRS and CDR2 as YFSETQ. V lost 0 bases and J 6 bases, leaving 9 bases between the germline ends. CDR3 sequence: CASSLVGSPGELFF. The CDR3, as DNA: TGCGCCAGCAGCTTGGTGGGGAGCCCCGGGGAGCTGTTTTTT.

The chain couples TRBV21-1 to TRBJ2-7; the D call TRBD1 from the table was never checked on the DNA. TRBV21-1 is marked as a pseudogene. CDR3 size: 13 residues. The CDR3 is CASSNGRIYEQYF. The DNA for the CDR3 is TGTGCCAGCAGCAATGGGCGGATCTACGAGCAGTACTTC.